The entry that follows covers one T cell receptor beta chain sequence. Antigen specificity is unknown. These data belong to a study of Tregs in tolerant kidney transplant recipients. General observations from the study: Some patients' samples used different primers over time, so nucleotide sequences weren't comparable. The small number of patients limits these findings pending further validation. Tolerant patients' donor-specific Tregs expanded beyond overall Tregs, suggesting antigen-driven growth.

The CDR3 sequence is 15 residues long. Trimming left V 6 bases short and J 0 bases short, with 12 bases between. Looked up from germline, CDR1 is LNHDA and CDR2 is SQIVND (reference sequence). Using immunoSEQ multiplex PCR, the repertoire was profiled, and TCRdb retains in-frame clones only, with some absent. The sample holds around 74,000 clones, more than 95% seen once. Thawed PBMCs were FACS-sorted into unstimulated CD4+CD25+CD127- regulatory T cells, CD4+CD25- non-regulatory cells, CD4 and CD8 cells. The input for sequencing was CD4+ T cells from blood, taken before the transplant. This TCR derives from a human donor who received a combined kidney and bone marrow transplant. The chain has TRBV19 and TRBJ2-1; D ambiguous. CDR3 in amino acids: CASRQIQSSYNEQFF. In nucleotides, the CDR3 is TGTGCCAGTAGACAGATTCAGAGCTCCTACAATGAGCAGTTCTTC.